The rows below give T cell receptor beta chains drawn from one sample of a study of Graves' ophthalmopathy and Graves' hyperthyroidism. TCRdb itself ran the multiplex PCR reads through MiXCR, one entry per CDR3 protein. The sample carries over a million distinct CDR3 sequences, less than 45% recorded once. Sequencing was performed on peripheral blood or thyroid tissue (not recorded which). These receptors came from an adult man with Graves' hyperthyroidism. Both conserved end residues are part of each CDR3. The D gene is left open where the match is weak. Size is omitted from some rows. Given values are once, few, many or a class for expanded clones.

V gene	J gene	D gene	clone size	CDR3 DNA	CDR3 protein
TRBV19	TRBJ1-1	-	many	TGTGCCAGTAAGGTGGCGGGGTTGGCTGAAGCTTTCTTT	CASKVAGLAEAFF
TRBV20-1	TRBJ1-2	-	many	TGCAGTGCTAGAGATTGGTCAGACTATGGCTACACCTTC	CSARDWSDYGYTF
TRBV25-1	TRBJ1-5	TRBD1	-	TGTGCCAGCAGTGCAGGGACAGGGGCTAGCAATCAGCCCCAGCATTTT	CASSAGTGASNQPQHF
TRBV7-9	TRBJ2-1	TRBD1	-	TGTGCCAGCAGCGCCGCCGGGACAGGCAATGAGCAGTTCTTC	CASSAAGTGNEQFF
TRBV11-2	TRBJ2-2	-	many	TGTGCCAGCAGCTTAGTGGTGGGGTCGGACACCGGGGAGCTGTTTTTT	CASSLVVGSDTGELFF
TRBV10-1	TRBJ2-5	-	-	TGCGCCAGCAGTGACGCGGGAGCAGGGGAAGAGACCCAGTACTTC	CASSDAGAGEETQYF
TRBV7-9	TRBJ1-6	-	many	TGTGCCAGCAGCCGAAGGGCTGCAGGGACAAATTCACCCCTCCACTTT	CASSRRAAGTNSPLHF
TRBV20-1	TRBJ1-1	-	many	TGCAGTGCTAGACCACGTAACATGAACACTGAAGCTTTCTTT	CSARPRNMNTEAFF
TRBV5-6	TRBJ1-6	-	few	TGTGCCAGCAGCTTGGAGGGTTTTCCCCCGTCTACCTATAATTCACCCCTCCACTTT	CASSLEGFPPSTYNSPLHF
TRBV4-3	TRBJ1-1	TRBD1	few	TGCGCCAGCAGCCAAGAACAGGGGGTTGAAGCTTTCTTT	CASSQEQGVEAFF
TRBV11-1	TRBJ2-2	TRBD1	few	TGTGCCAGCAGCTTCAACCGGGACAGGGGCTCGGCCGGGGAGCTGTTTTTT	CASSFNRDRGSAGELFF
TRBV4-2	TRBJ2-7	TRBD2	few	TGTGCCAGCAGCCAAGAGTTCGGGACTAGCGTAACCTTCGAGCAGTACTTC	CASSQEFGTSVTFEQYF
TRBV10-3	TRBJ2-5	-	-	TGTGCCATCAGTGGACAGCCACAAGAGACCCAGAACTTC	CAISGQPQETQNF
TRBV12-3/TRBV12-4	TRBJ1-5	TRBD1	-	TGTGCCAGCAGTTTCCTCGGACAGGGAAATCAGCCCCAGCATTTT	CASSFLGQGNQPQHF
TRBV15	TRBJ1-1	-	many	TGTGCCACCAGCAGAGACCCCCCCCCGAACACTGAAGCTTTCTTT	CATSRDPPPNTEAFF
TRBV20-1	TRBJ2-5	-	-	TGCAGTGCTAGAAGGAATGCGGGGGCGGTAGAGACCCAGTACTTC	CSARRNAGAVETQYF
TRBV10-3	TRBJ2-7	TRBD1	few	TGTGCCAGCAGTTTGGGACAGGGTATTCCCTACGAGCAGTACTTC	CASSLGQGIPYEQYF
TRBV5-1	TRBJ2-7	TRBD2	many	TGCGCCAGCAGCTTGAACCCGACGGGGGGCGAGCAGTACTTC	CASSLNPTGGEQYF
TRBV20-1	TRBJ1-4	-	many	TGCAGTGCTAGTTTACAGCCTAATGAAAAACTGTTTTTT	CSASLQPNEKLFF
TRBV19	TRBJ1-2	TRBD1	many	TGTGCCAGTAGTCACGGACAGGGTGTCCATGGCTACACCTTC	CASSHGQGVHGYTF
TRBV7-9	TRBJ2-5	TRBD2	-	TGTGCCAGCAGCCTGAGAGCGGGGGCTTTAGAGACCCAGTACTTC	CASSLRAGALETQYF
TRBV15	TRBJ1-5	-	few	TGTGCCACCGGGGTGGGTCTAGCGGGCAATCAGCCCCAGCATTTT	CATGVGLAGNQPQHF
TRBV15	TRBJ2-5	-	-	TGTGCCACCAGCAGAGATCTTGGGAAGGGGCCACTAGCCCAGTACTTC	CATSRDLGKGPLAQYF
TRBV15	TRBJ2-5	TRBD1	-	TGTGCCACCAGCAGTCGGACAGGAAGGCAAGAGACCCAGTACTTC	CATSSRTGRQETQYF
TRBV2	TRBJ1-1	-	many	TGTGCCAGCAAGGGAATATTGACAGGACTCACTGAAGCTTTCTTT	CASKGILTGLTEAFF
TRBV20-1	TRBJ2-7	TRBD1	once	TGCAGTGCTAGTTGGCAGGGGGCAAGCGAGCAGTACTTC	CSASWQGASEQYF
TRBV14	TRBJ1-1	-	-	TGTGCCAGCAGATTAGGCGGATCGGTGGAAGCTTTCTTT	CASRLGGSVEAFF
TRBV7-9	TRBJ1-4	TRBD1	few	TGTGCCAGCAGCCGGACAGGGGGAGCGACTAATGAAAAACTGTTTTTT	CASSRTGGATNEKLFF
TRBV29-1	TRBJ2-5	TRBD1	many	TGCAGCGTGGCCTACAGGGGGCGCATGGAGACCCAGTACTTC	CSVAYRGRMETQYF
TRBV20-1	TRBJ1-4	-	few	TGCAGTGCTAGACAGTACCACCTTAATGAAAAACTGTTTTTT	CSARQYHLNEKLFF
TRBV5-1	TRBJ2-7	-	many	TGCGCCAGCAGCACTGGGACTGAGACCTACGAGCAGTACTTC	CASSTGTETYEQYF
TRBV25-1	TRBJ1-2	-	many	TGTGCCAGCAGTCAGGGGGGCTACACCTTC	CASSQGGYTF
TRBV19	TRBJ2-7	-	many	TGTGCCAGTAGTAGGGGACGGACGACCTACGAGCAGTACTTC	CASSRGRTTYEQYF
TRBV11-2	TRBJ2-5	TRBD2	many	TGTGCCAGCAGCCCTCGGCGGGGGACGGGTGAGACCCAGTACTTC	CASSPRRGTGETQYF
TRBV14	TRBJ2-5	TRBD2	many	TGTGCCAGCAGCCAACCCGGACTAGCCCGAGAGACCCAGTACTTC	CASSQPGLARETQYF
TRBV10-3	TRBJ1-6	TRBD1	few	TGTGCCAGCAGGTCCTCCGGGACAGCCTTTAGTAATTCACCCCTCCACTTT	CASRSSGTAFSNSPLHF
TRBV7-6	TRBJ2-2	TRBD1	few	TGTGCCAGCAGTAATCAGGGACAGCAGCTGTTTTTT	CASSNQGQQLFF
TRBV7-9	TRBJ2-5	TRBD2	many	TGTGCCAGCAGCCTTAGCGGGAGCGATGAGACCCAGTACTTC	CASSLSGSDETQYF
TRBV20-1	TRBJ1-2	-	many	TGCAGTGCTAGGGGACCGTATGGCTACACCTTC	CSARGPYGYTF
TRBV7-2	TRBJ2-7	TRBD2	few	TGTGCCAGCAGCTTAGACGGACCATTAGCGGGAGGGAGATACGAGCAGTACTTC	CASSLDGPLAGGRYEQYF
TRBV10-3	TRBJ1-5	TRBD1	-	TGTGCCATCAGTCATGTACAGGGGATGGGCAATCAGCCCCAGCATTTT	CAISHVQGMGNQPQHF
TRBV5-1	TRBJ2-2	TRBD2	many	TGCGCCAGTCGGGAGCGGGGGAACACCGGGGAGCTGTTTTTT	CASRERGNTGELFF
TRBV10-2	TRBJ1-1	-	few	TGCGCCAGCAGTGAAACTTGGGGGGCCGACACTGAAGCTTTCTTT	CASSETWGADTEAFF
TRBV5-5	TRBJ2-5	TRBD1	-	TGTGCCAGCAGCCTGAACCCTTTGGACAGGGTGGCGGAGACCCAGTACTTC	CASSLNPLDRVAETQYF
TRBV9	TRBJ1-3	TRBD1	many	TGTGCCAGCAGCTCGGACAGGGAACCTGGAAACACCATATATTTT	CASSSDREPGNTIYF